This is a list of T cell receptor beta chains from one sample in a study of CD8 T cells in ankylosing spondylitis. TCRdb called the 5' RACE reads again in MiXCR, with one record for every CDR3 protein. The data hold roughly 230,000 distinct CDR3 sequences, with over 9.5% observed a single time. The sequencing input was blood, either unsorted or a sorted T cell fraction (not recorded which). Every receptor here comes from a male donor with ankylosing spondylitis or in good health (not recorded which). Each CDR3 is given with its conserved first and last residue. Fields, in order: D gene, V gene, J gene, CDR3 protein. The D gene is left open where the match is weak.

d_call: TRBD1; v_call: TRBV20-1; j_call: TRBJ1-2; cdr3_aa: CSAWDRAKGGYTF
d_call: NA; v_call: TRBV20-1; j_call: TRBJ2-5; cdr3_aa: CSAVPGHQRETQYF
d_call: TRBD1; v_call: TRBV9; j_call: TRBJ1-1; cdr3_aa: CASSSGTENTEAFF
d_call: NA; v_call: TRBV11-2; j_call: TRBJ1-3; cdr3_aa: CATSHSNEGNTIYF
d_call: NA; v_call: TRBV5-1; j_call: TRBJ1-1; cdr3_aa: CASRRDQGNTEAFF
d_call: TRBD1; v_call: TRBV6-5; j_call: TRBJ2-1; cdr3_aa: CASSYGQGTEQFF
d_call: TRBD1; v_call: TRBV11-2; j_call: TRBJ2-3; cdr3_aa: CASSRTGQGEADTQYF
d_call: NA; v_call: TRBV4-2; j_call: TRBJ2-1; cdr3_aa: CASSQDRLGGEQFF
d_call: NA; v_call: TRBV7-9; j_call: TRBJ1-2; cdr3_aa: CASSLEWPDTNYGYTF
d_call: NA; v_call: TRBV7-2; j_call: TRBJ1-2; cdr3_aa: CASSLPAQGNGYTF
d_call: NA; v_call: TRBV20-1; j_call: TRBJ2-5; cdr3_aa: CSANIGPQYF
d_call: NA; v_call: TRBV6-2/TRBV6-3; j_call: TRBJ2-3; cdr3_aa: CASFRAYSDTQYF
d_call: TRBD1; v_call: TRBV20-1; j_call: TRBJ1-2; cdr3_aa: CSAQTGASYGYTF
d_call: TRBD2; v_call: TRBV7-2; j_call: TRBJ2-7; cdr3_aa: CASSPSGGDYEQYF
d_call: NA; v_call: TRBV18; j_call: TRBJ2-7; cdr3_aa: CASSPEDRYYEQYF
d_call: TRBD1; v_call: TRBV29-1; j_call: TRBJ1-1; cdr3_aa: CSGGQGGTVNTEAFF
d_call: NA; v_call: TRBV12-3/TRBV12-4; j_call: TRBJ1-1; cdr3_aa: CASSLENVQTEAFF
d_call: NA; v_call: TRBV12-3/TRBV12-4; j_call: TRBJ1-4; cdr3_aa: CASRPATNEKLFF
d_call: NA; v_call: TRBV15; j_call: TRBJ1-2; cdr3_aa: CATSRASSGYGYTF
d_call: NA; v_call: TRBV9; j_call: TRBJ2-7; cdr3_aa: CASSVAEGGPYEQYF
d_call: TRBD2; v_call: TRBV4-1; j_call: TRBJ2-1; cdr3_aa: CASSQLGGGKNNEQFF
d_call: TRBD2; v_call: TRBV5-1; j_call: TRBJ2-2; cdr3_aa: CASSPSGRDTGELFF
d_call: NA; v_call: TRBV6-2/TRBV6-3; j_call: TRBJ2-7; cdr3_aa: CASGDPSSYEQYF
d_call: NA; v_call: TRBV5-1; j_call: TRBJ1-1; cdr3_aa: CASSLPGVYTEAFF
d_call: NA; v_call: TRBV30; j_call: TRBJ2-3; cdr3_aa: CAWSGTKGQQYF
d_call: TRBD2; v_call: TRBV2; j_call: TRBJ2-3; cdr3_aa: CASSPRTSGVDTQYF
d_call: NA; v_call: TRBV20-1; j_call: TRBJ2-3; cdr3_aa: CSARERWTSRDTQYF
d_call: TRBD1; v_call: TRBV4-1; j_call: TRBJ1-1; cdr3_aa: CASSQEWTGGSTEAFF
d_call: TRBD1; v_call: TRBV7-9; j_call: TRBJ2-7; cdr3_aa: CASSLSRDRISYEQYF
d_call: NA; v_call: TRBV20-1; j_call: TRBJ1-6; cdr3_aa: CSAQPGRALYNSPLHF
d_call: TRBD2; v_call: TRBV29-1; j_call: TRBJ2-5; cdr3_aa: CSTSGGNQETQYF
d_call: NA; v_call: TRBV5-1; j_call: TRBJ2-7; cdr3_aa: CASSRVSSYEQYF
d_call: NA; v_call: TRBV7-9; j_call: TRBJ1-2; cdr3_aa: CASSNSQGRDYGYTF
d_call: TRBD2; v_call: TRBV4-1; j_call: TRBJ2-5; cdr3_aa: CASSQEGTIQETQYF
d_call: TRBD1; v_call: TRBV18; j_call: TRBJ2-1; cdr3_aa: CASSPQQGANEQFF
d_call: NA; v_call: TRBV15; j_call: TRBJ2-5; cdr3_aa: CATSRDRSREETQYF
d_call: NA; v_call: TRBV5-1; j_call: TRBJ1-2; cdr3_aa: CASTLETPEGYTF
d_call: NA; v_call: TRBV12-3/TRBV12-4; j_call: TRBJ2-5; cdr3_aa: CASSLYVGGETQYF
d_call: NA; v_call: TRBV12-3/TRBV12-4; j_call: TRBJ1-1; cdr3_aa: CASSLSGGNTEAFF
d_call: NA; v_call: TRBV27; j_call: TRBJ2-6; cdr3_aa: CASSLANRGSGANVLTF
d_call: NA; v_call: TRBV21-1; j_call: TRBJ2-7; cdr3_aa: CASSKGSRYEQYF
d_call: NA; v_call: TRBV5-1; j_call: TRBJ1-3; cdr3_aa: CASSAGVVGNTIYF
d_call: NA; v_call: TRBV5-1; j_call: TRBJ2-5; cdr3_aa: CASSLADLVQETQYF
d_call: TRBD1; v_call: TRBV27; j_call: TRBJ1-2; cdr3_aa: CASSSLPTGNGYTF
d_call: TRBD1; v_call: TRBV6-5; j_call: TRBJ2-7; cdr3_aa: CASSYSTGNYEQYF
d_call: NA; v_call: TRBV12-3/TRBV12-4; j_call: TRBJ2-2; cdr3_aa: CASSLAGWIGELFF
d_call: NA; v_call: TRBV14; j_call: TRBJ2-3; cdr3_aa: CASSQEQVADTQYF
d_call: NA; v_call: TRBV9; j_call: TRBJ2-1; cdr3_aa: CASSAASRSNNEQFF
d_call: NA; v_call: TRBV20-1; j_call: TRBJ2-3; cdr3_aa: CSADLKLGEGDTQYF